This entry lists 21 T cell receptor beta chains sequenced from one sample in a study of Siglec-9 on CD8 T cells in melanoma. TCRdb's table, derived via immunoSEQ multiplex PCR, lists solely in-frame clones and lacks some. The sample records around 39,000 clones, around 81% being singletons. Sample: Siglec-9- CD8+ T cells sorted from blood. Receptor source: a human donor in good health.

The chain is built from TRBV7-9 and TRBJ2-3; the D gene is possibly TRBD2 (5 bases). The CDR3 extends over 13 amino acids. V was trimmed by 4 bases and J by 5 bases, leaving 10 bases between them. The germline CDR1 and CDR2 sequences are SEHNR and FQNEAQ (reference sequence). CDR3 sequence reads: CASSYLRVDTQYF. CDR3 DNA: TGTGCCAGCAGCTATTTGAGGGTAGATACGCAGTATTTT. The full variable domain, completed using reference TRBV7-9 and TRBJ2-3, is DTGVSQNPRHKITKRGQNVTFRCDPISEHNRLYWYRQTLGQGPEFLTYFQNEAQLEKSRLLSDRFSAERPKGSFSTLEIQRTEQGDSAMYLCASSYLRVDTQYFGPGTRLTVL.

The chain employs TRBV29-1 and TRBJ2-1, with D hard to call. This CDR3 comprises 13 residues. V lost 2 bases to trimming and J lost 5 bases, with 10 bases between them. CDR1 is SQVTM and CDR2 is ANQGSEA in the germline V gene. This CDR3 is CSVESSEHNEQFF. As DNA, the CDR3 is TGCAGCGTTGAAAGTTCAGAACACAATGAGCAGTTCTTC.

A single count supports this clone. V is TRBV15 and J is TRBJ1-1, with TRBD1 identical over 8 bases. J was trimmed by 11 bases and V by 3 bases; bases with no gene match: 17. Germline lookup yields CDR1 LNHNV and CDR2 YYDKDF (reference sequence). This CDR3 is built from 16 residues. CDR3 nucleotide sequence: TGTGCCACCAGCAGCGCTAATTCAGGGGGCGGCGAGGGGGCTTTCTTT. Its translation: CATSSANSGGGEGAFF. Using reference TRBV15 and TRBJ1-1 for the parts outside the CDR3, the full variable domain is DAMVIQNPRYQVTQFGKPVTLSCSQTLNHNVMYWYQQKSSQAPKLLFHYYDKDFNNEADTPDNFQSRRPNTSFCFLDIRSPGLGDTAMYLCATSSANSGGGEGAFFGQGTRLTVV.

The genes are TRBV29-1 and TRBJ2-1, with 7 bases matching TRBD2. The CDR3 runs to 16 residues. The germline V gene has CDR1 SQVTM and CDR2 ANQGSEA. Trimming at V came to 1 base and at J to 7 bases, leaving 13 bases not matched to a gene. The CDR3 protein is CSVEGGGGRTSNEQFF. CDR3 DNA sequence: TGCAGCGTTGAAGGCGGCGGCGGGAGAACAAGTAATGAGCAGTTCTTC.

The chain carries TRBV6-1 and TRBJ2-3; TRBD1 matches at 10 bases. The CDR3 has 15 residues. After removal of 4 bases from V and 3 bases from J, the junction contained 4 bases not matched to a gene. Germline V gene lookup returns CDR1 MNHNS and CDR2 SASEGT. CDR3 sequence reads: CASSAGTGVTDTQYF. The CDR3, as DNA: TGTGCCAGCAGTGCCGGGACAGGGGTGACAGATACGCAGTATTTT.

The chain carries TRBV15 and TRBJ1-2, with D possibly matching TRBD1 (5 bases). Deletions cut 0 bases from V and 12 bases from J, with 14 bases between. CDR1 is LNHNV and CDR2 is YYDKDF in the germline V gene (reference sequence). There are 13 residues in the CDR3. The CDR3 region is CATSREWGVPDTF. The CDR3 bases are TGTGCCACCAGCAGAGAATGGGGGGTCCCCGACACCTTC.

V is TRBV4-1 and J is TRBJ2-3; TRBD1 matches 9 bases. This CDR3 spans 17 amino acids. The ends lost 2 bases at V and 1 base at J; junction bases unmatched: 7. The germline V gene has CDR1 MGHRA and CDR2 YSYEKL. Here the CDR3 reads CASSQTQGAAGTDTQYF. CDR3 DNA sequence: TGCGCCAGCAGCCAAACACAGGGGGCGGCAGGCACAGATACGCAGTATTTT.

This clone was detected once. This rearrangement joins TRBV4-1 to TRBJ2-5, with 11 nucleotides matching TRBD2. Germline CDR1 MGHRA, CDR2 YSYEKL. Unmatched junction bases numbered 8, after V lost 4 bases and J lost 4 bases. This CDR3 is 16 amino acids long. The chain's CDR3 is CASSPRVAGGPETQYF. CDR3 bases: TGCGCCAGCAGCCCAAGGGTAGCGGGGGGGCCAGAGACCCAGTACTTC.

The gene calls are TRBV5-1 and TRBJ2-5; 9 bases match TRBD2. This CDR3 has 15 residues. Germline trimming cut 2 bases from V and 3 bases from J; bases unmatched to any gene: 5. Looked up from germline, CDR1 is SGHRS and CDR2 is YFSETQ. CDR3 region: CASSLAGGTKETQYF. CDR3 bases: TGCGCCAGCAGCTTAGCGGGGGGAACGAAAGAGACCCAGTACTTC. The variable domain in full, with the rest retrieved from reference TRBV5-1 and TRBJ2-5, is KAGVTQTPRYLIKTRGQQVTLSCSPISGHRSVSWYQQTPGQGLQFLFEYFSETQRNKGNFPGRFSGRQFSNSRSEMNVSTLELGDSALYLCASSLAGGTKETQYFGPGTRLLVL.

As DNA, the CDR3 is TGTGCCAGCAGCTACACGAGCCGAAGCACAGATACGCAGTATTTT. It specifies CASSYTSRSTDTQYF. The chain is built from TRBV7-2 and TRBJ2-3; D unresolved. The CDR3 has 15 residues. The V and J ends lost 4 bases and 0 bases respectively, with 11 bases between them. Germline V gene lookup returns CDR1 SGHTA and CDR2 FQGNSA.

The sample holds one count of this clone. J is TRBJ2-7 and V is TRBV9; 11 bases align to TRBD2. The CDR3 length is 17 residues. CDR1 is SGDLS and CDR2 is YYNGEE in the germline V gene. The trim removed 0 bases at V and 0 bases at J, leaving 5 bases unmatched. DNA for the CDR3: TGTGCCAGCAGCGTAGGGCTAGCGGGAGGAGGCTCCTACGAGCAGTACTTC. Amino acid sequence: CASSVGLAGGGSYEQYF. The full variable domain, completed using reference TRBV9 and TRBJ2-7, is DSGVTQTPKHLITATGQRVTLRCSPRSGDLSVYWYQQSLDQGLQFLIQYYNGEERAKGNILERFSAQQFPDLHSELNLSSLELGDSALYFCASSVGLAGGGSYEQYFGPGTRLTVT.

This clone was seen a few times. V gene TRBV21-1 combines with J gene TRBJ2-7; whether TRBD1, the table's D call, matches the DNA was not checked. TRBV21-1 is marked as a pseudogene. This CDR3 contains 13 residues. The CDR3 loop is CASSEEGQGSQYF. The DNA for the CDR3 is TGTGCCAGCAGCGAAGAGGGACAGGGGTCCCAGTACTTC.

The CDR3 loop reads CASSLVGGGRGYTF. As DNA, the CDR3 is TGTGCCAGCAGCCTAGTTGGCGGGGGGAGAGGCTACACCTTC. V and J are TRBV27 and TRBJ1-2, with D maybe TRBD1 (5 bases). This CDR3 is built from 14 residues. V shed 6 bases and J shed 8 bases, with 19 bases lying between them. In germline, CDR1 is MNHEY, CDR2 SMNVEV (reference sequence).

The V gene is TRBV6-1, the J gene TRBJ1-1; no clear D gene. V gave up 9 bases and J gave up 3 bases, with 5 bases separating them. The germline gives CDR1 MNHNS, CDR2 SASEGT. There are 10 residues in the CDR3. The CDR3 region is CASVYTEAFF. The CDR3 DNA reads TGTGCCAGTGTCTACACTGAAGCTTTCTTT.

This rearrangement joins TRBV9 to TRBJ1-1; no reliable D call. V gave up 0 bases and J gave up 1 base, with 10 bases separating them. The CDR3 covers 15 residues. Per the germline V gene, CDR1 is SGDLS and CDR2 is YYNGEE. The CDR3 loop is CASSVGGGENTEAFF. The CDR3 region has the DNA TGTGCCAGCAGCGTAGGAGGCGGGGAGAACACTGAAGCTTTCTTT.

The chain carries TRBV27 and TRBJ2-7; 11 bases match TRBD1. CDR3 length: 14 residues. Per germline, CDR1 MNHEY and CDR2 SMNVEV (reference sequence). V lost 4 bases, J lost 4 bases, and 3 bases stayed unmatched. CDR3 DNA sequence: TGTGCCAGCAGTTCGGACAGGGGGCATTACGAGCAGTACTTC. This translates into CASSSDRGHYEQYF.

The chain couples TRBV4-1 to TRBJ2-5; D may be TRBD2 (5 bases). The CDR3 loop spans 13 amino acids. Germline CDR1 is MGHRA and CDR2 is YSYEKL. V was pared by 4 bases and J by 7 bases, with 13 bases between. The CDR3 loop is CASSLNSRGTQYF. CDR3 nucleotides: TGCGCCAGCAGCCTCAACAGTCGGGGGACCCAGTACTTC.

The chain recombines TRBV13 with TRBJ2-7; 8 bases fit TRBD1. With V trimmed by 2 bases and J by 10 bases, 13 bases remained unmatched. This CDR3 region has 15 residues. CDR1 PRHDT and CDR2 FYEKMQ come from the germline V gene (reference sequence). DNA for the CDR3: TGTGCCAGCAGCTTAAATTGGGCCGGGACAGGTAGTCAGTACTTC. Protein product: CASSLNWAGTGSQYF.

The chain joins TRBV6-6 to TRBJ2-1; 8 positions match TRBD2. The CDR3 runs 14 residues. V gave up 10 bases and J gave up 0 bases; unmatched junction bases: 5. In germline, CDR1 is MNHNY, CDR2 SVGAGI (reference sequence). In nucleotides, the CDR3 is TGTGCCACCTGCGGGGGGTTCTCCTACAATGAGCAGTTCTTC. It encodes CATCGGFSYNEQFF.

J is TRBJ1-3 and V is TRBV4-1; D is unresolved. Trimming left V 4 bases short and J 8 bases short, with 21 bases between. Germline-derived CDR1 and CDR2 are MGHRA and YSYEKL. The CDR3 length is 16 residues. CDR3 sequence: CASSPPSAQEDDTIYF. The CDR3 DNA is TGCGCCAGCAGCCCGCCATCGGCACAAGAAGATGACACCATATATTTT.

The rearrangement links TRBV2 to TRBJ2-7; 15 nucleotides line up with TRBD2. The V gene end was trimmed by 9 bases and the J gene end by 1 base; junction bases not matched to a gene: 7. CDR1 and CDR2 (germline): SNHLY, FYNNEI. The CDR3 has 16 residues. The CDR3 DNA reads TGTGCCAGAGGCCGCGGACTAGCGGGAGGGTCCTACGAGCAGTACTTC. It is translated as CARGRGLAGGSYEQYF.